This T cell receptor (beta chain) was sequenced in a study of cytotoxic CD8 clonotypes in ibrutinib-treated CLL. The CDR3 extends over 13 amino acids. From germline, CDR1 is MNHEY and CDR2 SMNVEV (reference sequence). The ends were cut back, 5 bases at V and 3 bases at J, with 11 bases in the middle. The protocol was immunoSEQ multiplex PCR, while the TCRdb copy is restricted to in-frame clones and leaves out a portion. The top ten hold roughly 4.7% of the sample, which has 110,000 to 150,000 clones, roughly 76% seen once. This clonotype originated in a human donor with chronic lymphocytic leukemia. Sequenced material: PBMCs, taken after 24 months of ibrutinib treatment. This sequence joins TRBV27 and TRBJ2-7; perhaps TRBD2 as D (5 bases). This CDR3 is CASSLRGGYEQYF. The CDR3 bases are TGTGCCAGCAGTCTCCGGGGTGGCTACGAGCAGTACTTC.